The T cell receptor (beta chain) described here comes from a study of blood T cell repertoires in COVID-19. Study as a whole: Samples of COVID-19 (acute and convalescent) were obtained from the United States, Italy and Spain. Nucleic acid was either cDNA or gDNA, and it came from T cells, B-cell-depleted T cells, or PBMCs.

Deletions cut 5 bases from V and 0 bases from J, with 10 bases between. The germline V gene has CDR1 SGHTA and CDR2 FQGNSA. This CDR3 has 15 amino acids. Authors' processing steps: Quantification of nucleated cells was approximated via reference gene primer amplification. Profiled with immunoSEQ multiplex PCR; TCRdb holds only in-frame clones, not every one. D and trimming were read from the DNA, whereas the V and J calls and clone size are those reported in that table. The table lists approximately 160,000 clones, approximately 85% of them singletons, with around 1.2% in the top ten. The source is a man in his sixties who had recovered from COVID-19. The rearrangement uses TRBV7-2 and TRBJ2-2; TRBD1 might be the D (6 bases). Sequencing input: peripheral blood. This CDR3 reads CASSRDIANTGELFF. CDR3 nucleotide sequence: TGTGCCAGCAGCCGGGACATCGCGAACACCGGGGAGCTGTTTTTT. Together with reference TRBV7-2 and TRBJ2-2, the CDR3 gives the full variable domain: GAGVSQSPSNKVTEKGKDVELRCDPISGHTALYWYRQSLGQGLEFLIYFQGNSAPDKSGLPSDRFSAERTGGSVSTLTIQRTQQEDSAVYLCASSRDIANTGELFFGEGSRLTVL.